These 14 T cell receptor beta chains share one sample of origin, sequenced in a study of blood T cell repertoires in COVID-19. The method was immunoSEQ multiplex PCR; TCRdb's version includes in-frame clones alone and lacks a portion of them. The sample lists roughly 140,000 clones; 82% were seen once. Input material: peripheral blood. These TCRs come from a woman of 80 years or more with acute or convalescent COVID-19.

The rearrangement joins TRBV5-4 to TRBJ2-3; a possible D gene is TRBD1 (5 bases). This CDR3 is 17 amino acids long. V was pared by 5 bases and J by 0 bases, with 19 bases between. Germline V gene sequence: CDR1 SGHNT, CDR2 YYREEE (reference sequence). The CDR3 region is CASSGSGQGRSTDTQYF. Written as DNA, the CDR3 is TGTGCCAGCAGTGGGTCCGGTCAGGGCAGAAGCACAGATACGCAGTATTTT.

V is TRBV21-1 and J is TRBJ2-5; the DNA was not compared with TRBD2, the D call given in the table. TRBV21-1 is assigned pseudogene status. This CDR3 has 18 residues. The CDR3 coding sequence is TGTGCCAGCAGCAACCTTGGGCTAGCGGGGGGGCCGGAAGAGACCCAGTACTTC. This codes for CASSNLGLAGGPEETQYF.

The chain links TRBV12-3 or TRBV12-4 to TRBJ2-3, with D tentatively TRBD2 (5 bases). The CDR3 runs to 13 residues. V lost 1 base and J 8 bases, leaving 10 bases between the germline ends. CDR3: CASSLGRRPTQYF. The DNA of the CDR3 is TGTGCCAGCAGTTTAGGGAGGCGACCTACGCAGTATTTT.

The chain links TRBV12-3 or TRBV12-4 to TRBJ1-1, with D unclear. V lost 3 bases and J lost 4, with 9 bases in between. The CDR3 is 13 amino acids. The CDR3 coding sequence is TGTGCCAGCAGTTTTGGGCAGCTCACTGAAGCTTTCTTT. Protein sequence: CASSFGQLTEAFF.

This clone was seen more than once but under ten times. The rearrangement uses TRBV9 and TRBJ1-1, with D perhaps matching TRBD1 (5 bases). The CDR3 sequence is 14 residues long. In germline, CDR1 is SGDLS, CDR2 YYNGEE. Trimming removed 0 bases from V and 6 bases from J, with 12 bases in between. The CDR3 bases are TGTGCCAGCAGCGTAGGGCGCAGGGTCGCTGAAGCTTTCTTT. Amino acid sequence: CASSVGRRVAEAFF.

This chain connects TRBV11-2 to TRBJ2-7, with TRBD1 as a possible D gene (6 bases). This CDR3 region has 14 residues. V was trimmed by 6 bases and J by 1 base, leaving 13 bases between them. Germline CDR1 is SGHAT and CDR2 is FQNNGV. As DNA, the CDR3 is TGTGCCAGCAGAAGGACGGACAGTTCCTACGAGCAGTACTTC. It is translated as CASRRTDSSYEQYF.

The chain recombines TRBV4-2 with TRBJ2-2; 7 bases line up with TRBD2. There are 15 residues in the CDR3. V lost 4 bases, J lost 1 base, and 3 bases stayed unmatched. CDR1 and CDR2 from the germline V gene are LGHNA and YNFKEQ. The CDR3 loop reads CASSRTRENTGELFF. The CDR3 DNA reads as TGTGCCAGCAGCCGGACTAGGGAGAACACCGGGGAGCTGTTTTTT.

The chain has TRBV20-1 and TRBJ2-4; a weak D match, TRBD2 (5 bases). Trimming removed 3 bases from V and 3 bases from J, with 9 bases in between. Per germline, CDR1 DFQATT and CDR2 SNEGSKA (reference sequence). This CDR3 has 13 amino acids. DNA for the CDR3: TGCAGTGCTAGTCGGGCGGGCAAAAACATTCAGTACTTC. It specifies CSASRAGKNIQYF.

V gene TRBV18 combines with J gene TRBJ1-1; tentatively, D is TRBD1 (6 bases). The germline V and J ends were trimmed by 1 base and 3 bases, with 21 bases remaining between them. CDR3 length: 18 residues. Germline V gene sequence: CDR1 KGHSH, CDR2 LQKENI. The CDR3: CASSPRRQGLLLDTEAFF. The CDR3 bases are TGTGCCAGCTCACCACGACGGCAGGGGCTGCTTTTGGACACTGAAGCTTTCTTT.

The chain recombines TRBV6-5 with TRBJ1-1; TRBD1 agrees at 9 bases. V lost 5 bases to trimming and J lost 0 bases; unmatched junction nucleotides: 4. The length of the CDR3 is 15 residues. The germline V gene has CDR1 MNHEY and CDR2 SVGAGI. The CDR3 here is CASSHWTGVNTEAFF. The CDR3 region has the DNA TGTGCCAGCAGTCACTGGACAGGGGTGAACACTGAAGCTTTCTTT.

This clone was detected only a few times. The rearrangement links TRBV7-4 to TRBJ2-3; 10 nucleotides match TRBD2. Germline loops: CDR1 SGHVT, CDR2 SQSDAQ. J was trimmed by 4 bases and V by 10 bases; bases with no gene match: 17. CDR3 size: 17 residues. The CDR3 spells CAIPGPKREGLPDTQYF. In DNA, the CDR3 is TGTGCCATCCCGGGTCCTAAGCGGGAGGGCCTCCCAGATACGCAGTATTTT.

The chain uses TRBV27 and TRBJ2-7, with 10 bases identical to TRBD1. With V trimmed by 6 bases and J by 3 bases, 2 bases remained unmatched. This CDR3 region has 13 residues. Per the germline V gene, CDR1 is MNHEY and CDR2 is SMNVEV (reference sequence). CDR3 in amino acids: CASRRDRGYEQYF. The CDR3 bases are TGTGCCAGCAGAAGGGACAGGGGCTACGAGCAGTACTTC.

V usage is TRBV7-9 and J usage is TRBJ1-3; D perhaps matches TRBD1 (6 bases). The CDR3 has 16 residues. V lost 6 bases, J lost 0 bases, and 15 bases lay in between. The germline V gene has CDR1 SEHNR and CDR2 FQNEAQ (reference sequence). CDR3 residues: CASSTGTRTSGNTIYF. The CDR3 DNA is TGTGCCAGCAGTACCGGGACACGCACCTCTGGAAACACCATATATTTT.

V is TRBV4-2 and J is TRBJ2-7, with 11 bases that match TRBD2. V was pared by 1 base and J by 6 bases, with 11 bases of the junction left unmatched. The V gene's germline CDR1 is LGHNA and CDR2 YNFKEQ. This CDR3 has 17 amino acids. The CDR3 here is CASSQAHRLAGNAEQYF. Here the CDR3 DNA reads TGTGCCAGCAGCCAAGCCCACCGACTAGCGGGAAATGCCGAGCAGTACTTC.